Given below is one T cell receptor (beta chain) in context. The CDR3 runs 14 residues. Germline CDR1 is MDHEN and CDR2 is SYDVKM. Losses at the gene ends were 3 bases for V and 7 bases for J; bases not matched to a gene: 4. The sample originates from a study of technical replicates of blood from several donors. Assay: immunoSEQ multiplex PCR; the TCRdb copy retains only in-frame clones and omits some. The data contain approximately 17,000 clones, roughly 86% of them singletons. The sample taken for sequencing was PBMCs. The rearrangement links TRBV28 to TRBJ1-4; 8 bases match TRBD1. The clonotype was recovered from a human donor in good health. Here the CDR3 DNA reads TGTGCCAGCAGTTTCGGACAGGGTACTGAAAAACTGTTTTTT. Protein product: CASSFGQGTEKLFF.